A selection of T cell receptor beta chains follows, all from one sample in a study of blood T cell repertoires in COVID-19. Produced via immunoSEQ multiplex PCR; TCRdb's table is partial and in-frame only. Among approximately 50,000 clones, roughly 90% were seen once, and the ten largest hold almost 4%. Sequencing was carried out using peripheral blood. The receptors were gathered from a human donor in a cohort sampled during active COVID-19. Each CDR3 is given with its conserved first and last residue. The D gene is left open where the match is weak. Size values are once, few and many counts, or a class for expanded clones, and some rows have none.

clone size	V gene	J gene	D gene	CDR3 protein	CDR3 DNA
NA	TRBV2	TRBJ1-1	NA	CASSDRGAPDTEAFF	TGTGCCAGCAGTGATCGGGGGGCGCCGGACACTGAAGCTTTCTTT
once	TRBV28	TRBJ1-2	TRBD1	CASRRDRGDGYTF	TGTGCCAGCAGAAGAGACAGGGGGGATGGCTACACCTTC
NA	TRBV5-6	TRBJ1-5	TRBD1	CASSWGQGSNQPQHF	TGTGCCAGCAGTTGGGGACAGGGGAGCAATCAGCCCCAGCATTTT
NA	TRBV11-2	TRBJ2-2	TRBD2	CASSLQATSSGELFF	TGTGCCAGCAGCCTCCAGGCGACTAGCTCCGGGGAGCTGTTTTTT
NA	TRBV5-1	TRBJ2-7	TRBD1	CASSLAWDSPYEQYF	TGCGCCAGCAGCTTGGCCTGGGACAGCCCCTACGAGCAGTACTTC
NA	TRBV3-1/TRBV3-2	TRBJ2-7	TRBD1	CASGTGGYEQYF	TGTGCCAGCGGGACAGGGGGCTACGAGCAGTACTTC
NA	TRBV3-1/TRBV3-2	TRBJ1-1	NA	CASRRGEGTEAFF	TGTGCCAGCAGGAGGGGGGAGGGTACTGAAGCTTTCTTT
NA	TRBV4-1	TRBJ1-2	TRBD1	CASSQGPGQSHYGYTF	TGCGCCAGCAGCCAAGGGCCGGGACAGAGTCACTATGGCTACACCTTC
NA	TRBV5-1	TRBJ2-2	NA	CASIQNTGELFF	TGCGCCAGCATCCAGAATACCGGGGAGCTGTTTTTT
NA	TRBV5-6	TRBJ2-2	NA	CASSLDRFTGELFF	TGTGCCAGCAGCTTGGACAGATTCACCGGGGAGCTGTTTTTT
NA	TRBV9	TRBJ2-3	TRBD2	CASGLAGVRTDTQYF	TGTGCCAGCGGTTTAGCGGGAGTTCGTACAGATACGCAGTATTTT
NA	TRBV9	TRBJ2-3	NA	CASSASGAQSTDTQYF	TGTGCCAGCAGCGCCTCGGGTGCACAAAGCACAGATACGCAGTATTTT
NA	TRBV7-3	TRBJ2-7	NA	CASSPSMGASSYEQYF	TGTGCCAGCAGCCCCTCAATGGGGGCGAGCTCCTACGAGCAGTACTTC
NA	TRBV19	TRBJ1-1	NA	CASNHPPTGTEAFF	TGTGCCAGTAACCATCCTCCGACTGGCACTGAAGCTTTCTTT
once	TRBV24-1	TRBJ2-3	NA	CATSEAYSTDTQYF	TGTGCCACCAGTGAAGCCTATAGCACAGATACGCAGTATTTT
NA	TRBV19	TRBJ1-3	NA	CASAVEPSGNTIYF	TGTGCCAGTGCGGTCGAGCCCTCTGGAAACACCATATATTTT
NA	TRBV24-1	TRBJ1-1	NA	CATSDPGENTEAFF	TGTGCCACCAGTGACCCAGGGGAGAACACTGAAGCTTTCTTT
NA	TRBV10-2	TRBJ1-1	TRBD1	CASSDYPVQGAGSEAFF	TGCGCCAGCAGTGACTACCCGGTACAGGGGGCAGGGTCTGAAGCTTTCTTT
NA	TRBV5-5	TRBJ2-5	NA	CASSPGVGETQYF	TGTGCCAGCAGCCCGGGGGTCGGGGAGACCCAGTACTTC
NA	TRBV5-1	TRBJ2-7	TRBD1	CASSLAGTGAEQYF	TGCGCCAGCAGCTTGGCGGGGACAGGAGCCGAGCAGTACTTC
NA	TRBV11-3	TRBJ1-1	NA	CASSLLQANTEAFF	TGTGCCAGCAGCTTATTACAGGCCAACACTGAAGCTTTCTTT
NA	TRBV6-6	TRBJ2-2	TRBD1	CATKGTGTNTGELFF	TGTGCCACAAAAGGGACAGGGACGAACACCGGGGAGCTGTTTTTT